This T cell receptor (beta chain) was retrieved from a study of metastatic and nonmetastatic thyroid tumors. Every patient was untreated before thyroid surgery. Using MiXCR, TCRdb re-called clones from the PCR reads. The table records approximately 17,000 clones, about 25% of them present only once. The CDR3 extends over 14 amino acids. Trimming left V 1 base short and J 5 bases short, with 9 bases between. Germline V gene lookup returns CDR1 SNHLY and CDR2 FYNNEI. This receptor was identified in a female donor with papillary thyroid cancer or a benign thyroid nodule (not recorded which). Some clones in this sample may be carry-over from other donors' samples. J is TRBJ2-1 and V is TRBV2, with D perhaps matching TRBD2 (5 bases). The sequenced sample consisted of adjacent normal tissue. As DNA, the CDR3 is TGTGCCAGCAGTGAAGGCGGGTATAACAATGAGCAGTTCTTC. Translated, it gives CASSEGGYNNEQFF.